This TCR beta chain appears in the sequencing data of a study of T cells after posttransplantation cyclophosphamide. General study findings and limits: TRB clonality was highly associated with recipient CMV seropositivity and reactivation. Donor-recipient repertoire similarity was low at 1-2 months, rising over year one. Blood and skin or GI T cell repertoires showed limited TRB overlap.

J gave up 2 bases and V 2 bases, and 1 base lay outside the gene matches. Germline lookup yields CDR1 ENHRY and CDR2 SYGVKD. The CDR3 length is 15 residues. About this clone: Its antigen remains unidentified.

Assay used: immunoSEQ multiplex PCR; TCRdb lists only in-frame clones, some missing. The table records about 32,000 clones, 70% to 90% of them present only once. The sequencing input was PBMCs. This chain joins TRBV10-3 and TRBJ2-1; TRBD2 agrees at 9 bases. This receptor was obtained from a woman aged 35 to 49 with a blood cancer, CMV-positive, and with a related stem cell donor. For the CDR3, the DNA is TGTGCCATCAGTGAGGTAGCGGGGGCCTACAATGAGCAGTTCTTC. It codes for CAISEVAGAYNEQFF.